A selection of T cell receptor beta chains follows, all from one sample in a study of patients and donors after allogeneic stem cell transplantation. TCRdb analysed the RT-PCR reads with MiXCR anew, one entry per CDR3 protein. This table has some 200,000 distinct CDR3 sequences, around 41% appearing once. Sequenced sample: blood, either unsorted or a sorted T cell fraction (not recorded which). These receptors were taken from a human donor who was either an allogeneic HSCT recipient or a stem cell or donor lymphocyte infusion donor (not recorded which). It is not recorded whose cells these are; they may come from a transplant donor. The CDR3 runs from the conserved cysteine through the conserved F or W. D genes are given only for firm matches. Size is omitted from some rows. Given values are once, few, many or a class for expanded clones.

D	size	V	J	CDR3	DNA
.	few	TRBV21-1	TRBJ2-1	CASSKVWTSGRISYNEQFF	TGTGCCAGCAGCAAAGTCTGGACTAGCGGGAGAATATCCTACAATGAGCAGTTCTTC
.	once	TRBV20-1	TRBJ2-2	CSATSPGTMNTGELFF	TGCAGTGCTACGTCACCCGGGACCATGAACACCGGGGAGCTGTTTTTT
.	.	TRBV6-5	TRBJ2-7	CASSYSQGGPNEQYF	TGTGCCAGCAGTTACTCGCAGGGGGGGCCCAACGAGCAGTACTTC
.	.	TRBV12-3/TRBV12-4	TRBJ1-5	CASKPGHATPHNQPQHF	TGTGCCAGCAAACCGGGACACGCAACCCCCCACAATCAGCCCCAGCATTTT
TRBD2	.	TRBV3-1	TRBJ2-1	CASSQVWGGSGRAYNEQFF	TGTGCCAGCAGCCAAGTCTGGGGGGGTAGCGGGCGCGCCTACAATGAGCAGTTCTTC
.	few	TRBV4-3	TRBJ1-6	CASSQDAGRGRGSPLHF	TGCGCCAGCAGCCAAGATGCGGGACGGGGCCGGGGTTCACCCCTCCACTTT
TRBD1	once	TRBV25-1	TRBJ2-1	CASLGTGGYNEQFF	TGTGCCAGCCTGGGGACAGGGGGATACAATGAGCAGTTCTTC
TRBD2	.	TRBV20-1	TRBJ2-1	CSARGGLAGGPLGDEQFF	TGCAGTGCTAGAGGAGGACTAGCGGGAGGACCGCTTGGGGATGAGCAGTTCTTC
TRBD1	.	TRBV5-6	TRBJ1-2	CASSLPGQGKDGYTF	TGTGCCAGCAGCTTACCGGGACAGGGAAAGGATGGCTACACCTTC
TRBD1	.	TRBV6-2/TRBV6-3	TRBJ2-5	CASSNPGQKETQYF	TGTGCCAGCAGTAATCCGGGACAGAAAGAGACCCAGTACTTC